This entry lists 15 T cell receptor beta chains sequenced from one sample in a study of blood T cell repertoires in COVID-19. The data were produced by immunoSEQ multiplex PCR, yet TCRdb's version contains in-frame clones alone and is incomplete. The repertoire consists of about 240,000 clones, with approximately 80% occurring once and the leading ten covering around 6.4%. The sample consisted of peripheral blood. The receptors shown here come from a woman aged 55-75 years with active or convalescent COVID-19.

This clone occurred once. The CDR3 region is CASSRSGGGVEAQHF. In DNA form, the CDR3 reads TGTGCCAGCAGCCGATCAGGGGGAGGAGTGGAGGCCCAGCATTTT. This chain links TRBV3-1 (or the pseudogene TRBV3-2) with TRBJ1-5; 7 positions match TRBD1. This CDR3 contains 15 residues. Germline V gene sequence: CDR1 LGHDT, CDR2 YNNKEL (reference sequence). V shed 4 bases, J shed 11 bases, and the junction held 14 bases outside the gene matches.

V and J are TRBV19 and TRBJ2-1, with TRBD2 identical over 8 bases. V lost 6 bases, J lost 4 bases, and 8 bases stayed unmatched. Germline V lookup: CDR1 LNHDA, CDR2 SQIVND (reference sequence). This CDR3 contains 15 residues. The CDR3 protein is CASSSLAVLYNEQFF. In nucleotides, the CDR3 is TGTGCCAGTAGCTCACTAGCGGTACTGTACAATGAGCAGTTCTTC.

In its sample, this clone was seen once. The chain couples TRBV29-1 to TRBJ2-1; 8 bases are a match to TRBD2. V gave up 1 base and J gave up 2 bases; unmatched junction bases: 4. The CDR3 runs to 15 residues. The V gene's germline CDR1 is SQVTM and CDR2 ANQGSEA. The CDR3 bases are TGCAGCGTTGAAGGATGGCGGGGGGCCTACAATGAGCAGTTCTTC. Amino acid sequence: CSVEGWRGAYNEQFF.

The CDR3 region is CASSLVGNRGYEQYF. CDR3 sequence (DNA): TGTGCCAGCAGCTTAGTAGGTAACAGGGGCTACGAGCAGTACTTC. This chain uses TRBV11-3 with TRBJ2-7; 7 bases match TRBD1. The CDR3 contains 15 residues. Per germline, CDR1 SGHNT and CDR2 YENEEA. J lost 3 bases, V lost 1 base, and 6 bases had no gene match. Based on the CDR3 plus reference TRBV11-3 and TRBJ2-7, the full variable domain is EAGVVQSPRYKIIEKKQPVAFWCNPISGHNTLYWYLQNLGQGPELLIRYENEEAVDDSQLPKDRFSAERLKGVDSTLKIQPAELGDSAVYLCASSLVGNRGYEQYFGPGTRLTVT.

V is TRBV5-8 and J is TRBJ2-7; 7 bases are shared with TRBD1. V gave up 4 bases and J gave up 5 bases; unmatched junction bases: 9. Germline V lookup: CDR1 SGHTS, CDR2 YDEGEE. The CDR3 extends over 14 amino acids. The CDR3 nucleotides read TGTGCCAGCAGCAAACGACAGGGAAGGGACGAGCAGTACTTC. This sequence encodes CASSKRQGRDEQYF.

This clone came up a few times. The chain employs TRBV6-1 and TRBJ2-1; 9 positions match TRBD1. The CDR3 covers 16 residues. J lost 7 bases, V lost 3 bases, and 10 bases had no gene match. Per germline, CDR1 MNHNS and CDR2 SASEGT. The CDR3 loop reads CASSDPGQGPRNEQFF. DNA for the CDR3: TGTGCCAGCAGTGATCCCGGACAGGGGCCGCGGAATGAGCAGTTCTTC.

CDR3 residues: CASILTGAEQSYEQYF. DNA for the CDR3: TGTGCCAGCATTTTAACAGGGGCCGAACAATCCTACGAGCAGTACTTC. The rearrangement joins TRBV6-4 to TRBJ2-7; 7 positions match TRBD1. Germline values: CDR1 MRHNA, CDR2 SNTAGT. The CDR3 consists of 16 residues. Trimming removed 7 bases from V and 1 base from J; junction bases left unmatched: 13.

This chain links TRBV28 with TRBJ1-6; 7 positions agree with TRBD1. V trimming: 5 bases; J trimming: 6 bases; junction bases outside the gene matches: 1. This CDR3 has 13 amino acids. Germline values: CDR1 MDHEN, CDR2 SYDVKM. CDR3 region: CASSTGVNSPLHF. The CDR3 nucleotides read TGTGCCAGCAGTACAGGGGTTAATTCACCCCTCCACTTT.

This clone was counted ten times or more. This sequence joins TRBV11-2 and TRBJ1-3, with a tentative D call TRBD1 (5 bases). CDR1 is SGHAT and CDR2 is FQNNGV in the germline V gene. This CDR3 is built from 15 residues. Trimming removed 0 bases from V and 8 bases from J, with 14 bases in between. CDR3 sequence reads: CASSLEWGADDTIYF. The CDR3 DNA sequence: TGTGCCAGCAGCTTAGAGTGGGGCGCGGACGACACCATATATTTT.

The chain has TRBV5-4 and TRBJ2-5; the match to TRBD1 covers 7 bases. CDR1 and CDR2 (germline): SGHNT, YYREEE (reference sequence). V dropped 1 base and J dropped 2; count of bases not matched to a gene: 2. CDR3 length: 14 amino acids. CDR3 loop: CASSLMGQQETQYF. The CDR3 DNA sequence: TGTGCCAGCAGCTTGATGGGACAGCAAGAGACCCAGTACTTC.

The genes are TRBV30 and TRBJ2-1; weak D call: TRBD1 (5 bases). Germline values: CDR1 GTSNPN, CDR2 SVGIG (reference sequence). Trimming took off 5 bases at V and 1 base at J, with 9 bases between the two ends. This CDR3 has 13 residues. DNA of the CDR3: TGTGCCTGGCAGGGTTTATCCTACAATGAGCAGTTCTTC. Protein product: CAWQGLSYNEQFF.

The rearrangement uses TRBV29-1 and TRBJ1-2, with 9 bases lining up with TRBD1. Germline values: CDR1 SQVTM, CDR2 ANQGSEA. With V trimmed by 5 bases and J by 8 bases, 3 bases remained unmatched. The CDR3 consists of 11 residues. CDR3 sequence reads: CSVRDRAGYTF. CDR3 coding DNA: TGCAGCGTTAGGGACAGGGCCGGCTACACCTTC.

This chain uses TRBV5-1 with TRBJ1-3, with D perhaps TRBD1 (6 bases). The CDR3 is 15 residues long. Deletions cut 2 bases from V and 3 bases from J, with 12 bases between. Germline V lookup: CDR1 SGHRS, CDR2 YFSETQ. CDR3 amino acids: CASSLQGISGNTIYF. The CDR3 region has the DNA TGCGCCAGCAGCTTACAGGGAATAAGTGGAAACACCATATATTTT.

J is TRBJ2-1 and V is TRBV11-2, with a tentative D call TRBD2 (5 bases). The CDR3 is 15 amino acids. CDR1 is SGHAT, CDR2 FQNNGV, per germline. Trimming shortened V by 7 bases and J by 8 bases, and 21 bases separated the two germline ends. CDR3 nucleotides: TGTGCCAGCACCCCTCTTAGACGGGCCGGGGATGAGCAGTTCTTC. It translates to CASTPLRRAGDEQFF.

This clone turned up a few times. The chain has TRBV12-3 or TRBV12-4 and TRBJ2-7, with a weak D call TRBD1 (6 bases). V was clipped by 3 bases and J by 2 bases, with 8 bases between them. The CDR3 runs 13 residues. The CDR3 DNA is TGTGCCAGCAGTTTGCACAGGGCCTACGAGCAGTACTTC. Translated, it gives CASSLHRAYEQYF.